Presented here are 8 T cell receptor beta chains from one specimen sequenced in a study of identical twins (dated by TCRdb to 2016 to 2017). Receptor libraries were prepared by 5' RACE. Sequencer: Illumina HiSeq 2000. TCRdb cleaned the public reads at Q25 with fastp, built clones with MiXCR and kept in-frame beta chains. Here each entry gathers all rows of one CDR3 protein and keeps the most common genes and DNA. This sample holds a few hundred thousand distinct CDR3 sequences; more than 9% were observed only once. Approximately 3% of the sample comes from the top ten. In addition, the sample was reused for a study of yellow fever vaccine responses in identical twins.

The sample comprised PBMCs. The source of these receptors is a woman under 30 in good health.

This clonotype occurred a few times. The rearrangement joins TRBV2 to TRBJ2-2; D gene ambiguous. V lost 0 bases and J 4 bases, leaving 9 bases between the germline ends. In germline, CDR1 is SNHLY, CDR2 FYNNEI. The CDR3 has 15 residues. This chain's CDR3 is CASSEAARPTGELFF. CDR3 bases: TGTGCCAGCAGTGAAGCTGCCAGGCCCACCGGGGAGCTGTTTTTT.

This clonotype was seen repeatedly, ten times or more. The V and J genes are TRBV29-1 and TRBJ1-1; D not resolved. This CDR3 contains 13 residues. The germline CDR1 and CDR2 sequences are SQVTM and ANQGSEA. Trimming left V 5 bases short and J 0 bases short, with 10 bases between. The CDR3 region has the DNA TGCAGCGTTCGGGGTCTCATGAACACTGAAGCTTTCTTT. Translating it yields CSVRGLMNTEAFF. Drawing the rest from reference TRBV29-1 and TRBJ1-1, the complete variable domain is SAVISQKPSRDICQRGTSLTIQCQVDSQVTMMFWYRQQPGQSLTLIATANQGSEATYESGFVIDKFPISRPNLTFSTLTVSNMSPEDSSIYLCSVRGLMNTEAFFGQGTRLTVV.

This clonotype was counted a few times. The chain is built from TRBV23-1 and TRBJ2-1, with 7 positions matching TRBD1. TRBV23-1 counts as an open reading frame of uncertain function. The ends lost 4 bases at V and 6 bases at J; junction bases unmatched: 9. CDR3 length equals 15 residues. The CDR3 protein is CASSPRDRMPNEQFF. The CDR3 DNA reads as TGCGCCAGCAGTCCCAGGGACAGAATGCCCAATGAGCAGTTCTTC.

The rearrangement links TRBV7-2 to TRBJ1-2, with a tentative D call TRBD1 (5 bases). Germline V CDR1 and CDR2: SGHTA, FQGNSA. The CDR3 length is 15 residues. Between the trimmed V and J ends, which lost 2 bases and 2 bases, there was a span of 12 bases. CDR3 loop: CASSLFAGTNYGYTF. CDR3 DNA: TGTGCCAGCAGCTTATTCGCAGGGACGAACTATGGCTACACCTTC.

V and J are TRBV6-1 and TRBJ1-3, with TRBD1 matching 10 bases. The CDR3 extends over 16 amino acids. After removal of 4 bases from V and 3 bases from J, the junction contained 6 bases not matched to a gene. Germline V CDR1 and CDR2: MNHNS, SASEGT. For the CDR3, the DNA is TGTGCCAGCAGTGCCTTGACAGGGGGCTTTGGAAACACCATATATTTT. Its translation: CASSALTGGFGNTIYF.

This chain links TRBV4-1 with TRBJ2-3; D is unresolved. CDR1 and CDR2 (germline): MGHRA, YSYEKL. Trimming stripped 6 bases from V and 4 bases from J, with 14 bases between. This CDR3 comprises 14 residues. The CDR3 spells CASSKSADPDTQYF. CDR3 DNA sequence: TGCGCCAGCAGTAAAAGCGCGGACCCAGATACGCAGTATTTT.

This clonotype was seen ten or more times. The V call is TRBV20-1, the J call TRBJ1-5; D is unresolved. Germline-derived CDR1 and CDR2 are DFQATT and SNEGSKA (reference sequence). The V gene lost 6 bases and the J gene lost 1 base, with 10 bases spanning the gap. The CDR3 has 13 amino acids. The CDR3 coding sequence is TGCAGTGCCCCCCTTGGGAGCAATCAGCCCCAGCATTTT. The encoded protein is CSAPLGSNQPQHF.

This clonotype was detected only a few times. The V and J genes are TRBV5-6 and TRBJ1-5, with 8 bases identical to TRBD1. This CDR3 contains 15 residues. Germline V gene data show CDR1 as SGHDT and CDR2 as YYEEEE. J was trimmed by 6 bases and V by 1 base; bases with no gene match: 6. The CDR3 protein is CASSLWGQVLQPQHF. The CDR3 nucleotides are TGTGCCAGCAGCTTGTGGGGACAGGTGCTTCAGCCCCAGCATTTT.